The entry that follows covers one T cell receptor (beta chain) sequence. The target antigen is unknown. This sample is drawn from a study of cytomegalovirus exposure and HLA in healthy donors. Findings of the study overall: In a later analysis, HLA-associated beta chains showed higher expansion and lower generation probabilities than comparable chains.

PCR amplification relied on 60 Vbeta primers (plus 13 Jbeta primers). Assay: immunoSEQ multiplex PCR; the TCRdb copy retains only in-frame clones and omits some. The table shows some 130,000 clones, with around three quarters occurring only once. V lost 4 bases and J 4 bases, leaving 11 bases between the germline ends. CDR3 length equals 13 residues. Germline values: CDR1 SGHDT, CDR2 YYEEEE. Sequenced input: PBMCs. This sequence joins TRBV5-6 and TRBJ1-1; D ambiguous. The source of this sequence is a male donor in good health and CMV-seronegative. The CDR3 region is CASSRGGSTEAFF. CDR3 DNA: TGTGCCAGCAGCCGAGGCGGGAGCACTGAAGCTTTCTTT.